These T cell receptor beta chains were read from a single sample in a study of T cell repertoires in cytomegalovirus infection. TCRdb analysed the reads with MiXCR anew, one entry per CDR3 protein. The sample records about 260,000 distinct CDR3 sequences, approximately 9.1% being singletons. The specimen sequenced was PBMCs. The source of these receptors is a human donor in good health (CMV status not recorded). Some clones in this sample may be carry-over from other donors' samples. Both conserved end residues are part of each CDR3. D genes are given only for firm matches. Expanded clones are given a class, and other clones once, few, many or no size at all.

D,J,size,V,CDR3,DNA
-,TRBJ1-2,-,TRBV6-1,CASNQEWAKGYTF,TGTGCCAGCAACCAAGAGTGGGCGAAAGGCTACACCTTC
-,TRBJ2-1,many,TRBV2,CASSGAVEQFF,TGTGCCAGCAGTGGGGCCGTTGAGCAGTTCTTC
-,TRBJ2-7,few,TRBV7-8,CASSGRQTTYEQYF,TGTGCCAGCAGCGGAAGACAGACTACCTACGAGCAGTACTTC
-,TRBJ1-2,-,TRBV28,CASLERRARYGYTF,TGTGCCAGCCTCGAAAGAAGGGCCCGCTATGGCTACACCTTC
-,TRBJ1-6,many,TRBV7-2,CASSLGVRPDNSPLHF,TGTGCCAGCAGCTTAGGAGTCCGGCCGGATAATTCACCCCTCCACTTT
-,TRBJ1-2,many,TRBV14,CASSQVSARVGGYTF,TGTGCCAGCAGCCAAGTTTCGGCCAGGGTTGGTGGCTACACCTTC
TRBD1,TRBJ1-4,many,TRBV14,CASSHGGQGFEKLFF,TGTGCCAGCAGCCACGGGGGACAGGGGTTTGAAAAACTGTTTTTT
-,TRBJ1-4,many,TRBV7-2,CASSSGRREGATNEKLFF,TGTGCCAGCAGCTCGGGACGGCGGGAGGGAGCAACTAATGAAAAACTGTTTTTT
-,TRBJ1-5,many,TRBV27,CASSPRGYSNQPQHF,TGTGCCAGCAGTCCCCGGGGTTATAGCAATCAGCCCCAGCATTTT
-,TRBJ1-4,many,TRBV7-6,CASSLAQGSEKLFF,TGTGCCAGCAGCTTAGCACAGGGTTCGGAAAAACTGTTTTTT
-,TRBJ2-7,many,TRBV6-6,CASSLGQQPTREYF,TGTGCCAGCAGCCTCGGACAGCAGCCTACGAGGGAGTACTTC
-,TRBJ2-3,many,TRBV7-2,CASSLRLSNMATDTQYF,TGTGCCAGCAGCTTGAGACTATCAAACATGGCCACAGATACGCAGTATTTT
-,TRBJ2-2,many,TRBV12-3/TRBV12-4,CASSLRQNTGELFF,TGTGCCAGCAGTTTAAGGCAGAACACCGGGGAGCTGTTTTTT
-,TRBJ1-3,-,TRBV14,CASSQDLVTGNTIYF,TGTGCCAGCAGCCAAGATCTGGTGACTGGAAACACCATATATTTT
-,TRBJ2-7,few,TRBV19,CASSIGRGAYEQYF,TGTGCCAGTAGTATAGGCAGGGGAGCCTACGAGCAGTACTTC
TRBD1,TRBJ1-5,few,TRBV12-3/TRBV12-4,CASGTDRDSNQPQHF,TGTGCCAGCGGAACCGACAGGGATAGCAATCAGCCCCAGCATTTT
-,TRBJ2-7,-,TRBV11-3,CASSLESDGSYEQYF,TGTGCCAGCAGCTTAGAGTCCGACGGCTCCTACGAGCAGTACTTC
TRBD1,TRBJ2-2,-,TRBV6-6,CASSALAPGQGYTGELFF,TGTGCCAGCAGTGCCCTTGCCCCGGGACAGGGCTACACCGGGGAGCTGTTTTTT
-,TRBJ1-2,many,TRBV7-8,CASSPNLGVGYGYTF,TGTGCCAGCAGCCCGAACCTGGGGGTAGGCTATGGCTACACCTTC
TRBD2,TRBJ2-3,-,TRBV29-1,CSVLAGGLTDTQYF,TGCAGCGTCTTAGCGGGAGGATTGACAGATACGCAGTATTTT
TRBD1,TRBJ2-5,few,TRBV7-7,CASSLDREETQYF,TGTGCCAGCAGCTTGGACAGGGAAGAGACCCAGTACTTC
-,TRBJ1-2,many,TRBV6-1,CASRTAGGAGGYTF,TGTGCCAGCAGGACGGCGGGGGGGGCGGGCGGCTACACCTTC
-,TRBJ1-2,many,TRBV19,CASSMISYNYGYTF,TGTGCCAGTAGTATGATCTCGTATAACTATGGCTACACCTTC
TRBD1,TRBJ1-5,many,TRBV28,CASRGDSVGPQHF,TGTGCCAGCAGGGGGGACAGTGTGGGGCCCCAGCATTTT
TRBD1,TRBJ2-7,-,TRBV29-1,CSVEDRGTGVSDEQYF,TGCAGCGTTGAAGATCGAGGGACAGGGGTTTCAGACGAGCAGTACTTC
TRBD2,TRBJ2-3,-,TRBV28,CASRGAGGPDTQYF,TGTGCCAGCAGAGGGGCGGGGGGCCCAGATACGCAGTATTTT
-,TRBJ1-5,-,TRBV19,CASTIGNDQPQHF,TGTGCCAGTACCATAGGGAACGATCAGCCCCAGCATTTT
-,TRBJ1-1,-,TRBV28,CASSFSGAPLNTEAFF,TGTGCCAGCAGTTTTTCGGGGGCCCCTCTGAACACTGAAGCTTTCTTT
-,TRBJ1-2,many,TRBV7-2,CASSLGDRNYGYTF,TGTGCCAGCAGCTTAGGCGACAGAAACTATGGCTACACCTTC
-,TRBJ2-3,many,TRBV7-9,CASSQTLTDTQYF,TGTGCCAGCAGCCAGACTCTCACAGATACGCAGTATTTT
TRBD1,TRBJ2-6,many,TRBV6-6,CASRTGTGASGANVLTF,TGTGCCAGCAGAACCGGGACAGGGGCTTCTGGGGCCAACGTCCTGACTTTC
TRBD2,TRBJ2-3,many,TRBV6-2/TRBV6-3,CASMTSGSTDTQYF,TGTGCCAGCATGACTAGCGGTAGCACAGATACGCAGTATTTT
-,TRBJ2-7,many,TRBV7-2,CASSPSSGTPRPYEQYF,TGTGCCAGCAGCCCGTCATCCGGGACACCTCGACCCTACGAGCAGTACTTC